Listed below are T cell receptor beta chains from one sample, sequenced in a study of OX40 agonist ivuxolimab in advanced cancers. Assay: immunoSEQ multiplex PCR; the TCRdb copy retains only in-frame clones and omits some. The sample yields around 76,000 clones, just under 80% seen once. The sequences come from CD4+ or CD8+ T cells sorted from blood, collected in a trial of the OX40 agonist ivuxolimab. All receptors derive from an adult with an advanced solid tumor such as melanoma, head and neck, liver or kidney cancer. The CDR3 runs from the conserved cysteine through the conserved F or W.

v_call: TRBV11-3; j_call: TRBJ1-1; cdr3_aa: CASSLGGGGGEAFF
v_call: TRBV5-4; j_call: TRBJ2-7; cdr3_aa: CASSLRLAGVEQYF
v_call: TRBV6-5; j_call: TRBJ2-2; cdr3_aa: CASKGGGTGELFF
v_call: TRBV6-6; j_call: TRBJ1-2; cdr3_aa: CASSIYVGYGYTF
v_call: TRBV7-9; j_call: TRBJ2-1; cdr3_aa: CASSVSGSRSNEQFF
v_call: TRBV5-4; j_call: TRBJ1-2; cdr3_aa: CASSFQEARGGYTF
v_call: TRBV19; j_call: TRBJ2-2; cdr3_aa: CASSGGLAGGSTGELFF
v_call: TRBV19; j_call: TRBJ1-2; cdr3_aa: CASRNTGASRYGYTF
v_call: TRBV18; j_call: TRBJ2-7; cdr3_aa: CASSPRTDNYEQYF
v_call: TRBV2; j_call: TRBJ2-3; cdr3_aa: CASSSSGRGTDTQYF
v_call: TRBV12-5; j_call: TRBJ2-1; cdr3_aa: CASGLQAPGGYNEQFF
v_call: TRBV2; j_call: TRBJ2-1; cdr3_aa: CRAGRNFIANEQFF
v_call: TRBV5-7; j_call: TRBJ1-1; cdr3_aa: CASSSRQQESNTEAFF
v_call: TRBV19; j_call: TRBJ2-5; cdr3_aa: CASSSSGTGRETQYF
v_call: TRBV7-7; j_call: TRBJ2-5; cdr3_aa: CASSPDYPYQETQYF
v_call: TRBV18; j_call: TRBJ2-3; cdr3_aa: CASSPRTGTTDTQYF
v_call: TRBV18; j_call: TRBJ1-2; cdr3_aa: CASSQRAYPEGYTF
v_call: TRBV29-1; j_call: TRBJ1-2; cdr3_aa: CSVERQMNYGYTF
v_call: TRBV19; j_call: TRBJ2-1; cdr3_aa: CASRRRGQARENEQFF
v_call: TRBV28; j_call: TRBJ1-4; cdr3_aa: CASSLKGEKLFF
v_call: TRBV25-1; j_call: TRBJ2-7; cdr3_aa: CASSVRTGAIYEQYF
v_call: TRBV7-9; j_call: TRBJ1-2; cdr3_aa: CASSLDRRTYGYTF
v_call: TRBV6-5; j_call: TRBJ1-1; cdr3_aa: CASSRNTEAFF
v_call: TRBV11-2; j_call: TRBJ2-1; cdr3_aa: CASSPSWGGLSYNEQFF
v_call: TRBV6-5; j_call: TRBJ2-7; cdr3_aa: CASMRGPGSYEQYF
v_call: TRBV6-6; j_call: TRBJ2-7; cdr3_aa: CASSYSRAEAGDEQYF
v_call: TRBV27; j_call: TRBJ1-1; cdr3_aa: CASRLVDLNTEAFF
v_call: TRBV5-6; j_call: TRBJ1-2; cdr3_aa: CASSLASAGNYGYTF
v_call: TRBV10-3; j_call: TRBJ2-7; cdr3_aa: CAISDRTGGAYEQYF
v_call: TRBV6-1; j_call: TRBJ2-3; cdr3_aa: CASSESSGRRTDTQYF
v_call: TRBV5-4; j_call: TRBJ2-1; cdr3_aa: CASSRPGSSYNEQFF
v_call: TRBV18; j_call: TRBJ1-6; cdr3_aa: CASSPGQGGSPLHF
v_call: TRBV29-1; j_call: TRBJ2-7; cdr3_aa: CSVEDFSGRSRYEQYF
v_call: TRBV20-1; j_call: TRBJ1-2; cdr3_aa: CSASSGDGYTF
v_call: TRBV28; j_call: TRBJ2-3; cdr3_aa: CASSFPGLAGGPGTDTQYF